The entry below describes one TCR beta chain. This record comes from a study of T cell responses to AZD1222 COVID-19 vaccine. Study overall: Both about-4-week and about-12-week second-dose recipients were combined.

The repertoire was sequenced with immunoSEQ multiplex PCR; TCRdb's copy has only in-frame clones and lacks some. The data show more than 95,000 clones, approximately 91% seen once. Germline lookup yields CDR1 LGHDT and CDR2 YNNKEL (reference sequence). Trimming removed 4 bases at V and 2 bases at J, with 3 bases between. The length of the CDR3 is 12 residues. The TCR sequence derives from an adult in good health. The sequenced sample was peripheral blood, obtained on day 0 of AZD1222 vaccination. The V call is TRBV3-1 (or the pseudogene TRBV3-2), the J call TRBJ1-3; D uncertain. CDR3 sequence reads: CASSPPGNTIYF. The DNA for the CDR3 is TGTGCCAGCAGCCCCCCTGGAAACACCATATATTTT.